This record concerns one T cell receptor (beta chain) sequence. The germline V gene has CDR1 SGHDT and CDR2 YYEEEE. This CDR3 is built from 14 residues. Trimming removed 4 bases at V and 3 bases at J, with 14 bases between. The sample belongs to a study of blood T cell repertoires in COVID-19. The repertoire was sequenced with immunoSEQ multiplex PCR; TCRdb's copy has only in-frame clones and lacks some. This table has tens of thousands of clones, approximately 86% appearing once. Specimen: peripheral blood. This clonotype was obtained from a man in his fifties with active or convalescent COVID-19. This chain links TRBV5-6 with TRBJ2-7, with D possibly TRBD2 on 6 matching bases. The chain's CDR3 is CASSPRRGGYEQYF. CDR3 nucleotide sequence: TGTGCCAGCAGCCCTCGGAGGGGAGGCTACGAGCAGTACTTC.